Sequencing of this TCR beta chain was carried out in a study of OX40 agonist ivuxolimab in advanced cancers. Across the whole study: An anti-OX40 (CD134) antibody with agonistic activity, ivuxolimab, was administered to patients. Three patients responded partially, comprising one with hepatocellular carcinoma and two with cutaneous melanoma. Among those enrolled, mean age was about 60 years (range about 20 to 79) and roughly 84% were male. Study-level findings and limits: Compared with CD4+, CD8+ T cells on average had more expanded clones.

In the case of this clone: Its antigen is not identified. At the DNA level, this CDR3 is encoded by other sequences in the same sample as well.

Profiling relied on immunoSEQ multiplex PCR, and the TCRdb table lists in-frame clones only, not all of them. The table shows roughly 30,000 clones, with roughly nine tenths occurring only once. This CDR3 comprises 11 residues. V was shortened by 1 base and J by 5 bases, with 2 bases between the two germline ends. Germline V gene data show CDR1 as SQVTM and CDR2 as ANQGSEA. The rearrangement uses TRBV29-1 and TRBJ2-2; unclear D gene. Specimen: CD4+ or CD8+ T cells sorted from blood, collected in a trial of the OX40 agonist ivuxolimab. This TCR was recovered from an adult with an advanced solid tumor such as melanoma, head and neck, liver or kidney cancer. The CDR3: CSVEGTGELFF. The CDR3 DNA reads TGCAGCGTTGAAGGGACCGGGGAGCTGTTTTTT.